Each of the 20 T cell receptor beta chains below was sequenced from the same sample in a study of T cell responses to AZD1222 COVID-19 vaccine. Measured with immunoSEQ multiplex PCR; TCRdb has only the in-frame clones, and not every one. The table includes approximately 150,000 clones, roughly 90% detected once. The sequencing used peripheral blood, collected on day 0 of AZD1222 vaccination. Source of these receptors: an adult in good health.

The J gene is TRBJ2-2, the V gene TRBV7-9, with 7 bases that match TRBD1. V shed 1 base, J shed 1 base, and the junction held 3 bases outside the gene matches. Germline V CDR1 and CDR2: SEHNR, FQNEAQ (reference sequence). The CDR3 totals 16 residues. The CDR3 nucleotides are TGTGCCAGCAGCTTAGGGGGGACAGAGAACACCGGGGAGCTGTTTTTT. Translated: CASSLGGTENTGELFF.

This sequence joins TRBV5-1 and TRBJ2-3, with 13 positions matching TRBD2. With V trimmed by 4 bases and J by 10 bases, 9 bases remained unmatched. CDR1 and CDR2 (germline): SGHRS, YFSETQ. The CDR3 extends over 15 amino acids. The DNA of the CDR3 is TGCGCCAGCAGCCCGGGTGGGACTAGCGGGACGTCGCAGTATTTT. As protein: CASSPGGTSGTSQYF.

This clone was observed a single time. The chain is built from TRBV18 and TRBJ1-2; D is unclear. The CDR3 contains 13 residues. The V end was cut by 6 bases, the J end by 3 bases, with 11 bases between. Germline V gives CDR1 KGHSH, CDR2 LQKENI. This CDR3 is CASSPSQDYGYTF. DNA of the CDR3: TGTGCCAGCTCTCCGTCGCAAGACTATGGCTACACCTTC.

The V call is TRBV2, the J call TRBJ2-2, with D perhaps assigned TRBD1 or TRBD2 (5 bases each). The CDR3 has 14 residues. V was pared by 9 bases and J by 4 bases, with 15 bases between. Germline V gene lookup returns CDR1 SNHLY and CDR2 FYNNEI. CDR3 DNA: TGTGCCAGTTTCCGGGACGGCGGCACCGGGGAGCTGTTTTTT. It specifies CASFRDGGTGELFF.

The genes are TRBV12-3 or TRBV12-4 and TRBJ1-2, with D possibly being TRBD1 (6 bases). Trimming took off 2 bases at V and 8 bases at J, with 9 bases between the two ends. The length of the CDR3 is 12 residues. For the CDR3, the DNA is TGTGCCAGCAGTTTAAGCAGGGGCGGCTACACCTTC. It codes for CASSLSRGGYTF.

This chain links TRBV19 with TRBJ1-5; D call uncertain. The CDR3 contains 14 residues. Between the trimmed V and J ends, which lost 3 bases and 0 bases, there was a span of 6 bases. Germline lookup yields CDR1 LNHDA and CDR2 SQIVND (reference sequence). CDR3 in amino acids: CASSITDSNQPQHF. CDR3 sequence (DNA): TGTGCCAGTAGTATTACAGATAGCAATCAGCCCCAGCATTTT.

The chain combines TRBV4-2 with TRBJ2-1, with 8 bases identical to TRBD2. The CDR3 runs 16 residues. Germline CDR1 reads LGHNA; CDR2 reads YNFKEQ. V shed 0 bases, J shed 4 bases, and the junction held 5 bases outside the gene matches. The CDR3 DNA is TGTGCCAGCAGCCAAGAACCAGCGGGAGTGTACAATGAGCAGTTCTTC. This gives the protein CASSQEPAGVYNEQFF.

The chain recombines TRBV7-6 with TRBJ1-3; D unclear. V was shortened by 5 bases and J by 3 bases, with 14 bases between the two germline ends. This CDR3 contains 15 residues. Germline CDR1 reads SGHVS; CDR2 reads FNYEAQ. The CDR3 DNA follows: TGTGCCAGCAGCGCAACCCGGGGTAATGGAAACACCATATATTTT. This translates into CASSATRGNGNTIYF.

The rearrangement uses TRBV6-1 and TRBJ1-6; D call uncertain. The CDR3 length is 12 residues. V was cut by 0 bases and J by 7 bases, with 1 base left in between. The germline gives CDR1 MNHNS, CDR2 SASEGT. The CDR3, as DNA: TGTGCCAGCAGTGAAGCAAATTCACCCCTCCACTTT. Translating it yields CASSEANSPLHF.

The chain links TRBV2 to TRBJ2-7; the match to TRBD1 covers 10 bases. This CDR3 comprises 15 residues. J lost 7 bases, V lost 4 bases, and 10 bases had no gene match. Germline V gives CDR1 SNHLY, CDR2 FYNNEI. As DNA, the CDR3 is TGTGCCAGCAGTGGAAGGGGGACAGGGGCAGTAGAGCAGTACTTC. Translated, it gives CASSGRGTGAVEQYF.

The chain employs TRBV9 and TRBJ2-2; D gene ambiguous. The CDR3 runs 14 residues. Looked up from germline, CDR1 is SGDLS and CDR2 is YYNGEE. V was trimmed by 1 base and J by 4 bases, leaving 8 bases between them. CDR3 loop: CASSVRVGTGELFF. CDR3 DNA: TGTGCCAGCAGCGTACGTGTCGGCACCGGGGAGCTGTTTTTT.

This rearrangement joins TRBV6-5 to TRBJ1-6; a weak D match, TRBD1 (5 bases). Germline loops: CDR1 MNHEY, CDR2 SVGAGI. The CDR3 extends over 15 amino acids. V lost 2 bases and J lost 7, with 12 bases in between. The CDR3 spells CASSYARGGNSPLHF. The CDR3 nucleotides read TGTGCCAGCAGTTACGCGAGGGGAGGAAATTCACCCCTCCACTTT.

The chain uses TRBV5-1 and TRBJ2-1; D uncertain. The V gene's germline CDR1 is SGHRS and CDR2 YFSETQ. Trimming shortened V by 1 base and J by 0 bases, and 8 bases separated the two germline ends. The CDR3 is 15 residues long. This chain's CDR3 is CASSLRPGSYNEQFF. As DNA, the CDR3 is TGCGCCAGCAGCTTGAGGCCAGGCTCCTACAATGAGCAGTTCTTC.

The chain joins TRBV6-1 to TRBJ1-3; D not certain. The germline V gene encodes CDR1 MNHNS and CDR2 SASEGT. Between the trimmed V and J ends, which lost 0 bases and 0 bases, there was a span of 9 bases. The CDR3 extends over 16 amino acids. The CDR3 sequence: CASSEARGSSGNTIYF. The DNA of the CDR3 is TGTGCCAGCAGTGAAGCCCGCGGGAGCTCTGGAAACACCATATATTTT.

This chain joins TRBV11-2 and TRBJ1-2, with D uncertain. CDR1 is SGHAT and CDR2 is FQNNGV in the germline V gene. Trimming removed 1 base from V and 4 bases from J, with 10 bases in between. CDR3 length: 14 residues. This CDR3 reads CASSLASGLYGYTF. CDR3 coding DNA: TGTGCCAGCAGCTTAGCGTCGGGTCTCTATGGCTACACCTTC.

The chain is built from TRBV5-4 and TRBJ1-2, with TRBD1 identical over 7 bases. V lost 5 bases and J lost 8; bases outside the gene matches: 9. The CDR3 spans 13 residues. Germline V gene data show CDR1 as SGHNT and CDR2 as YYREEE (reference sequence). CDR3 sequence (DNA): TGTGCCAGCAGATGGACAGGTCCGGGGGGCTACACCTTC. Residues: CASRWTGPGGYTF.

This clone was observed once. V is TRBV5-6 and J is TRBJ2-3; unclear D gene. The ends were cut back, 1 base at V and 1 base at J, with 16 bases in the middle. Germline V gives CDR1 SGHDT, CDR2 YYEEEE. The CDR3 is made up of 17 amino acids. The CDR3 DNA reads TGTGCCAGCAGCTTGTTCTTAAGTTTTACTGGCACAGATACGCAGTATTTT. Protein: CASSLFLSFTGTDTQYF.

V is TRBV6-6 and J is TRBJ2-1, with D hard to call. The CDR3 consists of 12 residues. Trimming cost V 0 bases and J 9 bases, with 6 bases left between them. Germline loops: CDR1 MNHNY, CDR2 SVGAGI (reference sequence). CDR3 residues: CASSYSTAEQFF. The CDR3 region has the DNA TGTGCCAGCAGTTACTCGACGGCTGAGCAGTTCTTC.

The CDR3 protein is CASSLGPRDPRSGDTQYF. The DNA of the CDR3 is TGTGCCAGCAGCTTAGGACCCAGGGACCCTAGGTCGGGAGATACGCAGTATTTT. The chain recombines TRBV7-6 with TRBJ2-3; D possibly matches TRBD1 or TRBD2 (5 bases each). CDR1 and CDR2 (germline): SGHVS, FNYEAQ. The V end lost 1 base, the J end lost 5 bases, and 22 bases lay between the germline ends. The CDR3 length is 18 residues.

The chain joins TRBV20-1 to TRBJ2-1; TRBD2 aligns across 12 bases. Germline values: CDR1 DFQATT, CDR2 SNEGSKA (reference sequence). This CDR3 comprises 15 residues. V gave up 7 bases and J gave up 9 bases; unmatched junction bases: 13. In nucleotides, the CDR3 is TGCAGTGTTAGTCGGCCTAGCGGGAGGGTGGGTGAGCAGTTCTTC. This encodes CSVSRPSGRVGEQFF.